This entry lists 2 T cell receptor beta chains sequenced from one sample in a study of molecular identifiers for immune sequencing clone quantification. TCRdb re-analysed the PCR reads in MiXCR, keeping a single row per CDR3 protein. Altogether around 470,000 distinct CDR3 sequences are present, over 20% being singletons, with the ten largest covering more than 0.8%. Sequenced: naive CD8+ T cells from blood, with Jurkat cell RNA spiked in. Subset indicated: FACS-sorted CD8+CD4-CCR7+CD45RA+ naive T cells. The origin of the receptors is a human donor in good health. Some libraries in this study had Jurkat cell RNA spiked in.

This clonotype came up many times. The chain employs TRBV28 and TRBJ1-5, with 11 positions matching TRBD1. The V gene end was trimmed by 4 bases and the J gene end by 1 base; junction bases not matched to a gene: 3. There are 16 residues in the CDR3. From germline, CDR1 is MDHEN and CDR2 SYDVKM. The CDR3 nucleotides read TGTGCCAGCAGTTCGGGACAGGGGGTCAGCAATCAGCCCCAGCATTTT. This gives the protein CASSSGQGVSNQPQHF.

In its sample, this clonotype was seen many times. This sequence joins TRBV7-9 and TRBJ2-3, with D perhaps matching TRBD1 or TRBD2 (5 bases each). The V gene lost 5 bases and the J gene lost 6 bases, with 12 bases spanning the gap. The germline CDR1 and CDR2 sequences are SEHNR and FQNEAQ (reference sequence). The CDR3 spans 13 residues. As DNA, the CDR3 is TGTGCCAGCAGCCCCCCACGGGGCGATACGCAGTATTTT. Its protein product is CASSPPRGDTQYF. The variable domain in full, completed from reference TRBV7-9 and TRBJ2-3, reads DTGVSQNPRHKITKRGQNVTFRCDPISEHNRLYWYRQTLGQGPEFLTYFQNEAQLEKSRLLSDRFSAERPKGSFSTLEIQRTEQGDSAMYLCASSPPRGDTQYFGPGTRLTVL.